This T cell receptor beta chain is from a study of blood T cell repertoires in COVID-19. Whole-study context: Italy, Spain and the United States were the sources of the convalescent and acute COVID-19 samples. The cDNA or gDNA used as material had been derived from T cells, B-cell-depleted T cells, or PBMCs.

Between the trimmed V and J ends, which lost 0 bases and 3 bases, there was a span of 3 bases. Germline CDR1 reads LGHDT; CDR2 reads YNNKEL (reference sequence). CDR3 length: 13 amino acids. Study processing details: Nucleated cell number was recorded as an estimate derived from reference gene primer amplification. Assay: immunoSEQ multiplex PCR; the TCRdb copy retains only in-frame clones and omits some. From that table come the V and J calls and clone size; the DNA was used to work out D and trimming. The sample records about 130,000 clones, about 83% being singletons. This TCR was sampled from a human donor in a cohort sampled during active COVID-19. The chain is built from TRBV3-1 (or the pseudogene TRBV3-2) and TRBJ1-5; no reliable D call. Sequencing was performed on peripheral blood. CDR3 in DNA: TGTGCCAGCAGCCAAGATCTCAATCAGCCCCAGCATTTT. This translates into CASSQDLNQPQHF.